Following are 27 T cell receptor beta chains from one sample sequenced in a study of shared clonotypes between healthy human individuals. The method was immunoSEQ multiplex PCR; TCRdb's version includes in-frame clones alone and lacks a portion of them. The table has 190,000 or so clones, 66% seen once. Source material: memory CD4+ T cells sorted from blood. Subset meaning: CD45RA-negative fraction. Receptor source: a man under 40 in good health.

V is TRBV5-6 and J is TRBJ2-7; 8 bases are a match to TRBD2. The ends lost 0 bases at V and 6 bases at J; junction bases unmatched: 11. Germline lookup yields CDR1 SGHDT and CDR2 YYEEEE. The CDR3 is 16 amino acids. The DNA for the CDR3 is TGTGCCAGCAGCTTGGTTAGCGGGATCCTCTCCGGCGAGCAGTACTTC. Its protein is CASSLVSGILSGEQYF.

V usage is TRBV11-2 and J usage is TRBJ2-3, with 7 bases identical to TRBD1. This CDR3 has 15 residues. Germline CDR1 and CDR2: SGHAT and FQNNGV. The V segment lost 5 bases and the J segment 1 base; nucleotides outside the gene matches: 6. CDR3 in amino acids: CASSPQGRGTDTQYF. Here the CDR3 DNA reads TGTGCCAGCAGCCCACAGGGGCGCGGCACAGATACGCAGTATTTT.

The chain employs TRBV4-3 and TRBJ1-5; no reliable D call. CDR3 length equals 13 residues. The V and J ends lost 2 bases and 5 bases respectively, with 7 bases between them. In germline, CDR1 is LGHNA, CDR2 YSLEER. CDR3 residues: CASSQLRDQPQHF. In nucleotides, the CDR3 is TGCGCCAGCAGCCAATTGAGGGATCAGCCCCAGCATTTT.

J is TRBJ2-3 and V is TRBV5-1, with a weak D call TRBD2 (5 bases). Between the trimmed V and J ends, which lost 4 bases and 0 bases, there was a span of 15 bases. Germline V gene sequence: CDR1 SGHRS, CDR2 YFSETQ. The CDR3 has 16 residues. The CDR3 bases are TGCGCCAGCAGCCCGCGGGCTAGTCCCAGCACAGATACGCAGTATTTT. Its protein product is CASSPRASPSTDTQYF.

In this sample, this clone turned up a few times. This chain joins TRBV5-4 and TRBJ2-7; D gene uncertain. Trimming pared 0 bases from V and 4 bases from J, leaving 14 bases between. From germline, CDR1 is SGHNT and CDR2 YYREEE (reference sequence). The CDR3 covers 15 residues. Here the CDR3 reads CASSLGNTESYEQYF. For the CDR3, the DNA is TGTGCCAGCAGCTTGGGAAATACGGAAAGTTACGAGCAGTACTTC. Together with reference TRBV5-4 and TRBJ2-7, the CDR3 gives the full variable domain: ETGVTQSPTHLIKTRGQQVTLRCSSQSGHNTVSWYQQALGQGPQFIFQYYREEENGRGNFPPRFSGLQFPNYSSELNVNALELDDSALYLCASSLGNTESYEQYFGPGTRLTVT.

V is TRBV6-6 and J is TRBJ2-7, with D possibly being TRBD2 (6 bases). The germline V and J ends were trimmed by 6 bases and 2 bases, with 17 bases remaining between them. Germline V CDR1 and CDR2: MNHNY, SVGAGI (reference sequence). This CDR3 has 15 amino acids. The CDR3 DNA reads TGTGCCAGCAGCCTTGACCTAGCGAGAACCTACGAGCAGTACTTC. Its translation is CASSLDLARTYEQYF.

The chain employs TRBV27 and TRBJ2-3; 9 bases are a match to TRBD2. J gave up 1 base and V 4 bases, and 6 bases lay outside the gene matches. Germline CDR1 MNHEY, CDR2 SMNVEV (reference sequence). The CDR3 length is 16 residues. CDR3 region: CASSYAGGAGTDTQYF. The CDR3 coding sequence is TGTGCCAGCAGTTACGCGGGAGGGGCCGGCACAGATACGCAGTATTTT.

The genes are TRBV7-9 and TRBJ2-7; D gene ambiguous. The CDR3 is 15 amino acids. With 2 bases removed from V and 4 bases from J, the gap between germline ends came to 15 bases. Germline-derived CDR1 and CDR2 are SEHNR and FQNEAQ (reference sequence). CDR3 in amino acids: CASSLRELAIYEQYF. In DNA, the CDR3 is TGTGCCAGCAGCTTAAGGGAATTAGCTATTTACGAGCAGTACTTC.

The chain has TRBV7-2 and TRBJ2-1; D remains ambiguous. Trimming removed 5 bases from V and 8 bases from J, with 7 bases in between. The germline V gene has CDR1 SGHTA and CDR2 FQGNSA. The CDR3 sequence is 11 residues long. The CDR3 here is CASSPRYEQFF. The CDR3 nucleotides read TGTGCCAGCAGCCCACGCTATGAGCAGTTCTTC.

V usage is TRBV2 and J usage is TRBJ2-7; perhaps TRBD1 as D (6 bases). The CDR3 extends over 14 amino acids. The germline gives CDR1 SNHLY, CDR2 FYNNEI. Trimming stripped 6 bases from V and 4 bases from J, with 16 bases between. CDR3 bases: TGTGCCAGCAGCCAGGGTCCAGGGGTGTACGAGCAGTACTTC. Protein sequence: CASSQGPGVYEQYF.

The genes are TRBV2 and TRBJ2-2; D is undetermined. The CDR3 has 12 residues. Germline-derived CDR1 and CDR2 are SNHLY and FYNNEI. Trimming left V 7 bases short and J 7 bases short, with 10 bases between. The CDR3 region is CASNLGGGELFF. The CDR3, as DNA: TGTGCCAGCAACCTCGGTGGCGGGGAGCTGTTTTTT.

The chain recombines TRBV19 with TRBJ1-2; no clear D gene. In germline, CDR1 is LNHDA, CDR2 SQIVND (reference sequence). The CDR3 loop spans 15 amino acids. V shed 5 bases and J shed 0 bases, with 13 bases lying between them. This CDR3 reads CASSFQLQTNYGYTF. The CDR3 nucleotides read TGTGCCAGTAGTTTCCAGCTACAGACTAACTATGGCTACACCTTC.

CDR3 nucleotides: TGTGCCAGTCACACGCAACAGGGCCGGGCGGATCAGCCCCAGCATTTT. Its protein product is CASHTQQGRADQPQHF. The chain employs TRBV19 and TRBJ1-5; weak D call: TRBD1 (6 bases). CDR3 length: 16 amino acids. The V gene's germline CDR1 is LNHDA and CDR2 SQIVND (reference sequence). Trimming shortened V by 8 bases and J by 5 bases, and 22 bases separated the two germline ends.

This rearrangement joins TRBV29-1 to TRBJ2-3; D might be TRBD1 or TRBD2, each matching 6 bases. V lost 2 bases to trimming and J lost 4 bases, with 13 bases between them. The CDR3 contains 14 residues. Looked up from germline, CDR1 is SQVTM and CDR2 is ANQGSEA. This chain's CDR3 is CSVEKGGGADTQYF. The DNA of the CDR3 is TGCAGCGTTGAAAAGGGGGGCGGTGCAGATACGCAGTATTTT.

The DNA of the CDR3 is TGTGCCATCAGGACAGGGTCTGGAAACACCATATATTTT. It codes for CAIRTGSGNTIYF. The rearrangement joins TRBV10-3 to TRBJ1-3, with 7 bases that match TRBD1. V shed 6 bases and J 1 base; nucleotides not matched to a gene: 0. CDR1 is ENHRY and CDR2 is SYGVKD in the germline V gene. The CDR3 has 13 residues.

The chain is built from TRBV5-6 and TRBJ2-1; 13 bases are a match to TRBD2. Germline lookup yields CDR1 SGHDT and CDR2 YYEEEE. The ends lost 4 bases at V and 4 bases at J; junction bases unmatched: 8. The CDR3 runs to 17 residues. Written as DNA, the CDR3 is TGTGCCAGCAGCCCAAGACTAGCGGGAGGCTTATACAATGAGCAGTTCTTC. It codes for CASSPRLAGGLYNEQFF.

This clone was picked up a small number of times. V and J are TRBV19 and TRBJ2-1; D unresolved. The CDR3 spans 16 residues. Germline CDR1 reads LNHDA; CDR2 reads SQIVND (reference sequence). Trimming removed 0 bases at V and 2 bases at J, with 11 bases between. This CDR3 is CASSIDSSDPYNEQFF. The CDR3 bases are TGTGCCAGTAGTATAGATTCCAGCGACCCCTACAATGAGCAGTTCTTC.

The sample holds one count of this clone. Relative to the germline gene, one junction end is altered; a read error may explain this. The rearrangement joins TRBV7-7 to TRBJ2-2; the D gene could be TRBD1 or TRBD2 (5 bases each). The CDR3 length is 17 residues. The V gene's germline CDR1 is SSHAT and CDR2 FNYEAQ (reference sequence). The CDR3 sequence is CASSLGPGTGNTGELFF. In DNA form, the CDR3 reads TGTGCTAGCAGCTTAGGTCCCGGGACGGGGAACACCGGGGAGCTGTTTTTT.

The chain combines TRBV2 with TRBJ2-7; D is undetermined. V lost 3 bases, J lost 2 bases, and 8 bases lay in between. CDR3 length equals 13 residues. The germline gives CDR1 SNHLY, CDR2 FYNNEI. The CDR3 protein is CASSEVATYEQYF. CDR3 in DNA: TGTGCCAGCAGTGAGGTAGCTACCTACGAGCAGTACTTC.

This chain connects TRBV18 to TRBJ1-5; 10 bases match TRBD1. Looked up from germline, CDR1 is KGHSH and CDR2 is LQKENI. The CDR3 contains 15 residues. Unmatched junction bases numbered 4, after V lost 3 bases and J lost 5 bases. The CDR3 here is CASSPGQGSYQPQHF. The CDR3 nucleotides are TGTGCCAGCTCACCGGGACAGGGGAGCTATCAGCCCCAGCATTTT. Supplemented by reference TRBV18 and TRBJ1-5, the full variable domain reads NAGVMQNPRHLVRRRGQEARLRCSPMKGHSHVYWYRQLPEEGLKFMVYLQKENIIDESGMPKERFSAEFPKEGPSILRIQQVVRGDSAAYFCASSPGQGSYQPQHFGDGTRLSIL.

The V call is TRBV5-1, the J call TRBJ2-7; no clear D. Looked up from germline, CDR1 is SGHRS and CDR2 is YFSETQ. The V end lost 4 bases, the J end lost 7 bases, and 18 bases lay between the germline ends. This CDR3 has 14 residues. This chain's CDR3 is CASSLDPGFGEQYF. For the CDR3, the DNA is TGCGCCAGCAGCCTGGACCCCGGGTTCGGGGAGCAGTACTTC.

Many counts were recorded for this clone. The chain carries TRBV27 and TRBJ2-1; the match to TRBD2 covers 10 bases. The ends lost 8 bases at V and 4 bases at J; junction bases unmatched: 8. Germline lookup yields CDR1 MNHEY and CDR2 SMNVEV (reference sequence). The CDR3 is 15 amino acids. The DNA for the CDR3 is TGTGCCAGCGGGTCACTAGCGGGACTATACAATGAGCAGTTCTTC. It codes for CASGSLAGLYNEQFF.

This clone was observed many times. The J gene is TRBJ2-5, the V gene TRBV29-1, with 12 bases fitting TRBD2. This CDR3 is built from 12 residues. Germline loops: CDR1 SQVTM, CDR2 ANQGSEA. J gave up 11 bases and V 7 bases, and 8 bases lay outside the gene matches. CDR3: CSADGLAGTQYF. The CDR3 region has the DNA TGCAGCGCCGACGGACTAGCGGGAACTCAGTACTTC.

The rearrangement uses TRBV7-7 and TRBJ2-3, with a tentative D call TRBD2 (6 bases). Germline V lookup: CDR1 SSHAT, CDR2 FNYEAQ (reference sequence). V shed 3 bases and J shed 5 bases, with 18 bases lying between them. CDR3 length: 16 amino acids. The CDR3 reads CASSLSGPGAQDTQYF. Here the CDR3 DNA reads TGTGCCAGCAGCTTGAGTGGCCCGGGAGCCCAAGATACGCAGTATTTT. The variable domain in full, completed from reference TRBV7-7 and TRBJ2-3, reads GAGVSQSPRYKVTKRGQDVTLRCDPISSHATLYWYQQALGQGPEFLTYFNYEAQPDKSGLPSDRFSAERPEGSISTLTIQRTEQRDSAMYRCASSLSGPGAQDTQYFGPGTRLTVL.

The rearrangement uses TRBV11-2 and TRBJ2-1, with 7 positions matching TRBD2. There are 15 residues in the CDR3. V dropped 3 bases and J dropped 2; count of bases not matched to a gene: 4. The V gene's germline CDR1 is SGHAT and CDR2 FQNNGV. CDR3 region: CASSFGLAAYNEQFF. DNA of the CDR3: TGTGCCAGCAGCTTTGGGCTAGCGGCCTACAATGAGCAGTTCTTC.

The V call is TRBV29-1, the J call TRBJ2-3, with TRBD2 matching over 7 bases. This CDR3 comprises 14 residues. The germline gives CDR1 SQVTM, CDR2 ANQGSEA. J gave up 7 bases and V 1 base, and 8 bases lay outside the gene matches. The CDR3 spells CSVEGLADLYTQYF. CDR3 in DNA: TGCAGCGTTGAAGGCCTAGCGGATCTTTATACGCAGTATTTT.

Of note for this clone: Germline is not matched at one junction end, which may reflect a read error. The DNA for the CDR3 is TGTGCCAGCAGCTTAAGCTCCCAGGGCTACGCGCAGTACTTC. It yields the protein CASSLSSQGYAQYF. This chain joins TRBV7-6 and TRBJ2-7; D is perhaps TRBD1 (5 bases). CDR1 SGHVS and CDR2 FNYEAQ come from the germline V gene. The CDR3 is made up of 14 amino acids.